Following are 24 T cell receptor beta chains from one sample sequenced in a study of preoperative IRX-2 immunotherapy in early breast cancer. Repertoires were generated with immunoSEQ multiplex PCR, while TCRdb's copy carries only in-frame clones and drops some. The sample contains over 25,000 clones, around 72% of which appear only once. Treatment indicated: preoperative locoregional IRX-2 cytokine immunotherapy. The sequenced sample was lymph node tissue, obtained after IRX-2 immunotherapy. These receptors originate from a human donor with breast cancer.

The chain couples TRBV6-8 to TRBJ2-7; maybe TRBD1 (6 bases). The length of the CDR3 is 14 residues. Trimming left V 0 bases short and J 4 bases short, with 10 bases between. Germline CDR1 and CDR2: MNHGY and SAAAGT. The CDR3 here is CASSYSTGPYEQYF. Here the CDR3 DNA reads TGTGCCAGCAGTTACTCAACAGGGCCATACGAGCAGTACTTC.

The chain combines TRBV25-1 with TRBJ2-7; D possibly corresponds to TRBD1 (5 bases). CDR3 length equals 14 residues. Germline V CDR1 and CDR2: MGHDK, SYGVNS. Trimming pared 0 bases from V and 0 bases from J, leaving 6 bases between. The CDR3 DNA follows: TGTGCCAGCAGTGAATATGGGGCCTCCTACGAGCAGTACTTC. It specifies CASSEYGASYEQYF.

The chain couples TRBV19 to TRBJ2-1; 8 nucleotides line up with TRBD1. CDR3 length: 17 residues. Germline CDR1 and CDR2: LNHDA and SQIVND (reference sequence). Unmatched junction bases numbered 11, after V lost 2 bases and J lost 5 bases. The CDR3 is CASSITGGRSENNEQFF. CDR3 bases: TGTGCCAGTAGTATAACAGGGGGGCGGTCGGAGAACAATGAGCAGTTCTTC.

V and J are TRBV6-8 and TRBJ1-1; no reliable D call. The CDR3 spans 15 residues. Between the trimmed V and J ends, which lost 5 bases and 3 bases, there was a span of 16 bases. The germline V gene encodes CDR1 MNHGY and CDR2 SAAAGT. This CDR3 reads CASSPRPYPDTEAFF. The DNA for the CDR3 is TGTGCCAGCAGTCCCCGTCCCTACCCGGACACTGAAGCTTTCTTT.

This rearrangement joins TRBV11-3 to TRBJ1-3; TRBD1 agrees at 10 bases. The CDR3 has 16 residues. Germline V gene data show CDR1 as SGHNT and CDR2 as YENEEA. Trimming cost V 3 bases and J 0 bases; bases outside gene matches: 2. CDR3: CASSLDRGISGNTIYF. The DNA of the CDR3 is TGTGCCAGCAGCTTGGACAGGGGGATCTCTGGAAACACCATATATTTT.

This clone was observed a handful of times. Written as DNA, the CDR3 is TGTGCCAGCAGCCCAAGACGGGACAGTCCCCCCTCCGAGCAGTACTTC. Its translation is CASSPRRDSPPSEQYF. V gene TRBV11-3 combines with J gene TRBJ2-7; 7 bases line up with TRBD1. The CDR3 runs 16 residues. In germline, CDR1 is SGHNT, CDR2 YENEEA. With V trimmed by 5 bases and J by 6 bases, 16 bases remained unmatched.

CDR3 in amino acids: CAISEGDRTNYNEQFF. As DNA, the CDR3 is TGTGCCATCAGTGAGGGGGACCGGACTAACTACAATGAGCAGTTCTTC. The chain recombines TRBV10-3 with TRBJ2-1, with D possibly matching TRBD2 (6 bases). From germline, CDR1 is ENHRY and CDR2 SYGVKD. Trimming pared 2 bases from V and 3 bases from J, leaving 14 bases between. This CDR3 is built from 16 residues.

This chain joins TRBV19 and TRBJ2-2; 11 bases are a match to TRBD2. The CDR3 consists of 16 residues. Per germline, CDR1 LNHDA and CDR2 SQIVND (reference sequence). V was pared by 5 bases and J by 6 bases, with 8 bases of the junction left unmatched. In DNA form, the CDR3 reads TGTGCCAGTAGTGGAACTAGCGGGAGTCTCTCCGGGGAGCTGTTTTTT. Its translation is CASSGTSGSLSGELFF.

There are a few counts of this clone. The chain uses TRBV6-8 and TRBJ2-2, with D hard to call. CDR1 is MNHGY, CDR2 SAAAGT, per germline. The germline V and J ends were trimmed by 0 bases and 4 bases, with 9 bases remaining between them. The length of the CDR3 is 15 residues. CDR3 DNA sequence: TGTGCCAGCAGTTACTCCGGCAGGTTCACCGGGGAGCTGTTTTTT. Its protein product is CASSYSGRFTGELFF.

The V call is TRBV6-8, the J call TRBJ2-7; a possible D gene is TRBD2 (6 bases). V lost 1 base to trimming and J lost 2 bases, with 15 bases between them. This CDR3 spans 16 amino acids. Per germline, CDR1 MNHGY and CDR2 SAAAGT. In DNA form, the CDR3 reads TGTGCCAGCAGTTACTTAGCGGTCCACGGGACCTACGAGCAGTACTTC. Protein product: CASSYLAVHGTYEQYF.

This clone was recorded a few times. The chain has TRBV7-2 and TRBJ2-7, with 8 bases fitting TRBD1. V trimming: 7 bases; J trimming: 2 bases; junction bases outside the gene matches: 4. The CDR3 has 13 amino acids. Germline V gene lookup returns CDR1 SGHTA and CDR2 FQGNSA. CDR3 sequence reads: CASTRTGPYEQYF. The DNA for the CDR3 is TGTGCCAGCACCCGGACAGGGCCCTACGAGCAGTACTTC.

The chain combines TRBV7-6 with TRBJ2-7; the match to TRBD1 covers 7 bases. V trimming: 1 base; J trimming: 4 bases; junction bases outside the gene matches: 4. Germline V gene lookup returns CDR1 SGHVS and CDR2 FNYEAQ. The length of the CDR3 is 14 residues. CDR3 nucleotides: TGTGCCAGCAGCTTAGAAGGACAGGTTTACGAGCAGTACTTC. The encoded protein is CASSLEGQVYEQYF. Full variable domain (rest looked up from reference TRBV7-6 and TRBJ2-7): GAGVSQSPRYKVTKRGQDVALRCDPISGHVSLYWYRQALGQGPEFLTYFNYEAQQDKSGLPNDRFSAERPEGSISTLTIQRTEQRDSAMYRCASSLEGQVYEQYFGPGTRLTVT.

The chain carries TRBV11-3 and TRBJ2-3, with 8 nucleotides matching TRBD1. Germline CDR1 and CDR2: SGHNT and YENEEA. This CDR3 region has 15 residues. V shed 0 bases and J 8 bases; nucleotides not matched to a gene: 7. DNA for the CDR3: TGTGCCAGCAGCTTAGACGGGCAGGGGGCGCGTACGCAGTATTTT. Its translation: CASSLDGQGARTQYF.

This clone is deemed medium-sized. The J gene is TRBJ2-6, the V gene TRBV11-3; no reliable D call. Trimming pared 2 bases from V and 0 bases from J, leaving 5 bases between. This CDR3 comprises 15 residues. The germline V gene encodes CDR1 SGHNT and CDR2 YENEEA. This CDR3 is CASSLRGSGANVLTF. The CDR3 coding sequence is TGTGCCAGCAGCTTAAGAGGCTCTGGGGCCAACGTCCTGACTTTC.

The chain links TRBV6-8 to TRBJ2-2; the D gene is possibly TRBD1 (5 bases). The CDR3 spans 14 residues. Germline V CDR1 and CDR2: MNHGY, SAAAGT. The V gene lost 5 bases and the J gene lost 1 base, with 8 bases spanning the gap. The DNA for the CDR3 is TGTGCCAGCAGTGTAACAGGGAACACCGGGGAGCTGTTTTTT. It yields the protein CASSVTGNTGELFF.

The V call is TRBV7-2, the J call TRBJ2-7, with D tentatively TRBD2 (6 bases). CDR3 length equals 14 residues. V was cut by 5 bases and J by 3 bases, with 14 bases left in between. CDR1 and CDR2 from the germline V gene are SGHTA and FQGNSA. The CDR3 here is CASSLMTRVYEQYF. CDR3 bases: TGTGCCAGCAGCCTAATGACTAGAGTCTACGAGCAGTACTTC.

V usage is TRBV28 and J usage is TRBJ1-2; D call uncertain. V lost 4 bases and J 0 bases, leaving 3 bases between the germline ends. The CDR3 is 12 residues long. From germline, CDR1 is MDHEN and CDR2 SYDVKM. This chain's CDR3 is CASSSPNYGYTF. The DNA of the CDR3 is TGTGCCAGCAGTTCCCCTAACTATGGCTACACCTTC.

Here the CDR3 DNA reads TGTGCCAGCGGACTGGGATACCAGAACACTGAAGCTTTCTTT. Translated, it gives CASGLGYQNTEAFF. This sequence joins TRBV12-5 and TRBJ1-1; the D is unclear. Germline V CDR1 and CDR2: LGHNT, FRNRAP. The length of the CDR3 is 14 residues.

The chain couples TRBV19 to TRBJ2-5; D may correspond to TRBD1 or TRBD2 (5 bases each). The CDR3 consists of 16 residues. Germline CDR1 and CDR2: LNHDA and SQIVND (reference sequence). With 3 bases removed from V and 4 bases from J, the gap between germline ends came to 18 bases. The CDR3 DNA sequence: TGTGCCAGTAGTATCGTGGGGACGGGGTCCGTAGAGACCCAGTACTTC. This gives the protein CASSIVGTGSVETQYF. Full variable domain (rest looked up from reference TRBV19 and TRBJ2-5): DGGITQSPKYLFRKEGQNVTLSCEQNLNHDAMYWYRQDPGQGLRLIYYSQIVNDFQKGDIAEGYSVSREKKESFPLTVTSAQKNPTAFYLCASSIVGTGSVETQYFGPGTRLLVL.

The rearrangement joins TRBV28 to TRBJ1-1; 12 bases are a match to TRBD1. CDR3 length equals 15 residues. Germline assignment: CDR1 MDHEN and CDR2 SYDVKM. J was trimmed by 4 bases and V by 7 bases; bases with no gene match: 7. In nucleotides, the CDR3 is TGTGCCAGCAAGGGACAGGGGGCGGGTGGCACTGAAGCTTTCTTT. Translation gives CASKGQGAGGTEAFF. The variable domain in full, completed from reference TRBV28 and TRBJ1-1, reads DVKVTQSSRYLVKRTGEKVFLECVQDMDHENMFWYRQDPGLGLRLIYFSYDVKMKEKGDIPEGYSVSREKKERFSLILESASTNQTSMYLCASKGQGAGGTEAFFGQGTRLTVV.

This chain uses TRBV19 with TRBJ2-2; D is unresolved. The CDR3 has 14 residues. Trimming shortened V by 9 bases and J by 0 bases, and 11 bases separated the two germline ends. Germline V gene data show CDR1 as LNHDA and CDR2 as SQIVND (reference sequence). CDR3 region: CASRVGTNTGELFF. The CDR3 nucleotides read TGTGCCAGCCGGGTGGGGACGAACACCGGGGAGCTGTTTTTT.

The V call is TRBV28, the J call TRBJ2-1; possibly TRBD2 for D (6 bases). The CDR3 consists of 15 residues. Germline CDR1 is MDHEN and CDR2 is SYDVKM. Trimming removed 2 bases from V and 5 bases from J, with 13 bases in between. The CDR3 loop is CASSLRRGSDNEQFF. In DNA, the CDR3 is TGTGCCAGCAGTTTAAGACGGGGGTCTGACAATGAGCAGTTCTTC.

The rearrangement joins TRBV28 to TRBJ2-7, with a weak D call TRBD2 (5 bases). Germline V gene sequence: CDR1 MDHEN, CDR2 SYDVKM. The CDR3 is 13 amino acids. V lost 3 bases and J lost 4, with 10 bases in between. CDR3 in DNA: TGTGCCAGCAGTTTGAACTCGGGGTACGAGCAGTACTTC. Amino acids: CASSLNSGYEQYF.

V and J are TRBV7-1 and TRBJ2-7; 10 bases agree with TRBD1. TRBV7-1 is an ORF, with its function uncertain. This CDR3 is built from 14 residues. The V segment lost 7 bases and the J segment 8 bases; nucleotides outside the gene matches: 11. The CDR3 region has the DNA TGTGCCAGCACCAGGCCGGGACAGGGGAAGAAGCAGTACTTC. This gives the protein CASTRPGQGKKQYF.